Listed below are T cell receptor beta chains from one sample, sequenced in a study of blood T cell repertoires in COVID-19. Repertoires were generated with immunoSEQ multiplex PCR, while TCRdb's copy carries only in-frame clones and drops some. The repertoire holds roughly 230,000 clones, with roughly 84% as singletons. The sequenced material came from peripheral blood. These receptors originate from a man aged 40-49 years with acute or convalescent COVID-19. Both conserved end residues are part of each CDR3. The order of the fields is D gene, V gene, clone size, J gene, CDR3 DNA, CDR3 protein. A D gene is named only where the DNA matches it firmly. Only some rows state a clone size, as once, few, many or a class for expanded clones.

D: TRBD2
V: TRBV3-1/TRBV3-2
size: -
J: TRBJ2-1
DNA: TGTGCCAGCAGCCATCCGGGACTAGCGGGCAATGAGCAGTTCTTC
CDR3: CASSHPGLAGNEQFF

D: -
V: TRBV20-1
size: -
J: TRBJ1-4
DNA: TGCAGTGCTAGTGAAGGAAAGACAGGTGAAAAACTGTTTTTT
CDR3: CSASEGKTGEKLFF

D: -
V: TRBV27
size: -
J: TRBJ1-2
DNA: TGTGCCAGCAGTACCCCAGTCCCAGCGCGGACCTTC
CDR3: CASSTPVPARTF

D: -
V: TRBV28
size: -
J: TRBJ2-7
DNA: TGTGCCAGCAGCCGCGCTTATGCGGGGCCGAGCTCCTACGAGCAGTACTTC
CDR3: CASSRAYAGPSSYEQYF

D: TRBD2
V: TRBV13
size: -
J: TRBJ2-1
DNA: TGTGCCAGCAGCTTAAGCGGGGGGAACTACAATGAGCAGTTCTTC
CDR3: CASSLSGGNYNEQFF

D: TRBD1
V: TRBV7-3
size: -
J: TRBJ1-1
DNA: TGTGCCAGTAAACCGGGACAGGGCTACACTGAAGCTTTCTTT
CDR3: CASKPGQGYTEAFF

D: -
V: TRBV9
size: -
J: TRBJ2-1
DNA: TGTGCCAGGCGTCTAGGCCTTATATACAATGAGCAGTTCTTC
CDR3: CARRLGLIYNEQFF

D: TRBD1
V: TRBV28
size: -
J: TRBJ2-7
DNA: TGTGCCAGCAGCTTAACTAACGACAGGGCGGGCGAGCAGTACTTC
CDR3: CASSLTNDRAGEQYF

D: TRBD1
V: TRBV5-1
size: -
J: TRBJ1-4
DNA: TGCGCCAGCAGCACCCAGGGACAGGGAAGTTCTAATGAAAAACTGTTTTTT
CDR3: CASSTQGQGSSNEKLFF

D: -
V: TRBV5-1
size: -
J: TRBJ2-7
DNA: TGCGCCAGCAGCGCGAGGATCGCGTCCGAGCAGTACTTC
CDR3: CASSARIASEQYF

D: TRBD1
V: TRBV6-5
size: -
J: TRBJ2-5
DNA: TGTGCCAGCAGGGACAGGGATTTTGGAGAGACCCAGTACTTC
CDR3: CASRDRDFGETQYF

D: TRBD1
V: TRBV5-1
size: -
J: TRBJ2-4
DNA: TGCGCCAGCAGCCTGGGGGACAGACAAAACATTCAGTACTTC
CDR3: CASSLGDRQNIQYF

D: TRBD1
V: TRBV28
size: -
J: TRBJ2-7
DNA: TGTGCCAGCAGGGACAGGTTCTCCTACGAGCAGTACTTC
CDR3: CASRDRFSYEQYF

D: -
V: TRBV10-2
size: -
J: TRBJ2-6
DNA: TGCGCCAGCAGTGAGCAATATCCAGGGGCCGCGAGTTCTGGGGCCAACGTCCTGACTTTC
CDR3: CASSEQYPGAASSGANVLTF

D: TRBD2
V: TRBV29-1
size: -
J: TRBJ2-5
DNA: TGCAGCGACCGCGGGGGGATGGGGACACAAGAGACCCAGTACTTC
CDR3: CSDRGGMGTQETQYF

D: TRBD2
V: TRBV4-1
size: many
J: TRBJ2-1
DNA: TGCGCCAGCAGCCAAGGACCCTTTGGACTAGCGATTTCAAGCTCCTACAATGAGCAGTTCTTC
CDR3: CASSQGPFGLAISSSYNEQFF

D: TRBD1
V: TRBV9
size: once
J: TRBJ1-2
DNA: TGTGCCAGCAGCGACGGGACAGGGGGCAGTTTTGGCTACACCTTC
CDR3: CASSDGTGGSFGYTF

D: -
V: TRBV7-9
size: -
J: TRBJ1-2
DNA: TGTGCCAGCAACTTGGACGGGGTAGCTAACTATGGCTACACCTTC
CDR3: CASNLDGVANYGYTF

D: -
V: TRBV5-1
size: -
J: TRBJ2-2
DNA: TGCGCCAGCGGAACGACTAGTTCGAACACCGGGGAGCTGTTTTTT
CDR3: CASGTTSSNTGELFF

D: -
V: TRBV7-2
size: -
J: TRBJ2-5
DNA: TGTGCCAGCAGCTTATCTCTCGGGGAGACCCAGTACTTC
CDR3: CASSLSLGETQYF